This entry is about one T cell receptor (beta chain). Its antigen remains unknown. Between the mid-2010s and the late 2010s, patients underwent resection in Japan or China. Two lung cancer pathologists independently confirmed each histologic diagnosis. This CDR3 comprises 13 residues. Trimming removed 4 bases from V and 8 bases from J, with 14 bases in between. Germline assignment: CDR1 MGHDK and CDR2 SYGVNS. This entry is derived from a study of immune evolution from preneoplasia to lung adenocarcinoma. Broader study findings: Normal lung had the highest top T cell clone frequencies. Normal lung had highest clonality; later lesions appeared denser, more diverse.

Assay used: immunoSEQ multiplex PCR; TCRdb lists only in-frame clones, some missing. In the table there are 4,500 to 5,000 clones, approximately 82% of which are singletons. The clonotype originates from a person aged 60 to 85 with lung adenocarcinoma. Sequencing was performed on FFPE adjacent normal lung tissue. The genes are TRBV25-1 and TRBJ1-2; D not resolved. The CDR3 DNA reads TGTGCCAGCAGTGGGGTTCTTACACGGGGCTACACCTTC. It translates to CASSGVLTRGYTF.